Sequencing of this T cell receptor (beta chain) was carried out in a study of graft-versus-host responses after intestinal transplantation. The wider study: Transplant recipients had multivisceral, liver-intestinal, or isolated intestinal grafts. Anti-thymocyte globulin induction was given to all recipients, followed by tacrolimus and steroids for roughly 3 years. Regarding the study as a whole: GvH clones surfaced in recipient marrow, some emerging earlier in ileum or blood. Peak GvH clone levels in circulation were associated with early post-transplant HvG declines.

Trimming took 3 bases from V and 3 from J; bases not matched to a gene: 8. CDR1 SGHTA and CDR2 FQGNSA come from the germline V gene. This CDR3 contains 16 residues. As concerns this clone: What it binds is not known.

Produced via immunoSEQ multiplex PCR; TCRdb's table is partial and in-frame only. This table holds 85,000 to 100,000 clones, approximately 90% found once. The TCR was taken from a human donor who was the organ donor for an intestinal transplant. The V call is TRBV7-2, the J call TRBJ1-2, with TRBD1 identical over 9 bases. The sample in question was unstimulated CD4+ T cells sorted from spleen or lymph node cells, obtained before transplant. CDR3 sequence: CASSFLRDRAYYGYTF. In nucleotides, the CDR3 is TGTGCCAGCAGCTTTCTCCGGGACAGGGCGTACTATGGCTACACCTTC. Filled out from reference TRBV7-2 and TRBJ1-2, the complete variable domain reads GAGVSQSPSNKVTEKGKDVELRCDPISGHTALYWYRQSLGQGLEFLIYFQGNSAPDKSGLPSDRFSAERTGGSVSTLTIQRTQQEDSAVYLCASSFLRDRAYYGYTFGSGTRLTVV.